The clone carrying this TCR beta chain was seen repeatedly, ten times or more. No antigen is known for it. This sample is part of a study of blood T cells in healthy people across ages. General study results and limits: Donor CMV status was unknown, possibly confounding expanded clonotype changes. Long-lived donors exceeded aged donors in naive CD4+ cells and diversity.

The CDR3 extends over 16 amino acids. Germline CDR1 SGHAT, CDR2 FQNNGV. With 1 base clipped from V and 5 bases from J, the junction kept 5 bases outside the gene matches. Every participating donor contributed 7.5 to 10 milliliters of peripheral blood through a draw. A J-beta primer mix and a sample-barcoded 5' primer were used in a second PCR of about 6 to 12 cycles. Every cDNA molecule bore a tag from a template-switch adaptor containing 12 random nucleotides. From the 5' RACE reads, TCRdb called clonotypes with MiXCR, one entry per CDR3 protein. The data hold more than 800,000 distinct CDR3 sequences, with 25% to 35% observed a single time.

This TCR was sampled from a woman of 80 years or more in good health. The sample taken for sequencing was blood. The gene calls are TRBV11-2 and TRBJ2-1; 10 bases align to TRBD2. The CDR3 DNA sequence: TGTGCCAGCAGCTTAGCGGTAGCGGGGGGTAACAATGAGCAGTTCTTC. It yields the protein CASSLAVAGGNNEQFF.